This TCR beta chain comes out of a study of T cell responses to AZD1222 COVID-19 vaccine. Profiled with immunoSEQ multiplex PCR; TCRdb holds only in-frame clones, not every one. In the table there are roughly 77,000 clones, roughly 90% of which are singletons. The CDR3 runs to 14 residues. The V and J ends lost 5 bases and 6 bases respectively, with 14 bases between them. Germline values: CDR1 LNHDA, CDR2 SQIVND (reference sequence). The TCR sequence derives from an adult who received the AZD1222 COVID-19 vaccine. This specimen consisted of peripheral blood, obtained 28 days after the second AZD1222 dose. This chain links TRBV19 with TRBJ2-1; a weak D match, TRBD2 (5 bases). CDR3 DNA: TGTGCCAGTAGTTCAAGGCCCGAGGGCAATGAGCAGTTCTTC. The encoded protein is CASSSRPEGNEQFF. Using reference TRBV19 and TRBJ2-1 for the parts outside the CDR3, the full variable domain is DGGITQSPKYLFRKEGQNVTLSCEQNLNHDAMYWYRQDPGQGLRLIYYSQIVNDFQKGDIAEGYSVSREKKESFPLTVTSAQKNPTAFYLCASSSRPEGNEQFFGPGTRLTVL.